A single sample is the source of the 9 T cell receptor beta chains below, sequenced in a study of T-cell memory formation after mild COVID-19. Via MiXCR, TCRdb re-called the 5' RACE reads, giving one row per CDR3 protein. The sample shows 200,000 or so distinct CDR3 sequences, about 9.2% of them seen only once. Sequencing input: PBMCs or a T cell subset sorted from them (not recorded which). All receptors come from a man aged 18 to 30 who had mild COVID-19 (a few samples of this study predate the infection). Cell type and time point are not known.

This clonotype was detected only a few times. This sequence joins TRBV12-5 and TRBJ1-4; TRBD1 is a possible D gene (5 bases). The CDR3 is made up of 13 amino acids. CDR1 LGHNT and CDR2 FRNRAP come from the germline V gene. The ends were cut back, 9 bases at V and 7 bases at J, with 15 bases in the middle. The CDR3 DNA reads as TGTGCTAGCAAAAGGGGAAAGGGTGAAAAACTGTTTTTT. Amino acids: CASKRGKGEKLFF.

The rearrangement joins TRBV19 to TRBJ2-2; D possibly corresponds to TRBD1 (6 bases). The ends were cut back, 3 bases at V and 4 bases at J, with 9 bases in the middle. CDR1 and CDR2 from the germline V gene are LNHDA and SQIVND (reference sequence). This CDR3 is built from 14 residues. DNA of the CDR3: TGTGCCAGTAGTATTGGACAGTCCACCGGGGAGCTGTTTTTT. This sequence encodes CASSIGQSTGELFF.

There are a few counts of this clonotype. The chain employs TRBV20-1 and TRBJ2-1; TRBD2 matches 11 bases. V dropped 3 bases and J dropped 7; count of bases not matched to a gene: 14. The CDR3 is 17 amino acids. Germline loops: CDR1 DFQATT, CDR2 SNEGSKA (reference sequence). In DNA form, the CDR3 reads TGCAGTGCTAGCCCCTTAGCGGGGGGGCCGTCTTTGAATGAGCAGTTCTTC. It encodes CSASPLAGGPSLNEQFF.

This clonotype has only a few counts. V gene TRBV4-2 combines with J gene TRBJ1-3, with D unresolved. Per the germline V gene, CDR1 is LGHNA and CDR2 is YNFKEQ. CDR3 size: 16 residues. The V gene lost 0 bases and the J gene lost 0 bases, with 9 bases spanning the gap. This CDR3 reads CASSQDYGSSGNTIYF. CDR3 nucleotide sequence: TGTGCCAGCAGCCAAGATTATGGGTCCTCTGGAAACACCATATATTTT.

J is TRBJ1-2 and V is TRBV4-1; D is unclear. V lost 1 base to trimming and J lost 6 bases, with 12 bases between them. CDR1 is MGHRA and CDR2 is YSYEKL in the germline V gene. This CDR3 has 14 residues. DNA for the CDR3: TGCGCCAGCAGCCAAGGTGTTCAAAGGAATGGCTACACCTTC. Amino acid sequence: CASSQGVQRNGYTF.

This clonotype appeared a few times. The chain combines TRBV5-1 with TRBJ2-7; D gene uncertain. This CDR3 region has 15 residues. Per the germline V gene, CDR1 is SGHRS and CDR2 is YFSETQ. Trimming cost V 7 bases and J 0 bases, with 17 bases left between them. The chain's CDR3 is CASAEGPFSSYEQYF. CDR3 DNA: TGCGCCAGCGCAGAAGGGCCGTTCAGCTCCTACGAGCAGTACTTC.

J is TRBJ1-2 and V is TRBV4-1, with TRBD1 as a possible D gene (6 bases). V shed 2 bases and J shed 7 bases, with 14 bases lying between them. Germline lookup yields CDR1 MGHRA and CDR2 YSYEKL. The CDR3 consists of 14 residues. This CDR3 is CASSQPGARRGYTF. The DNA for the CDR3 is TGCGCCAGCAGCCAACCGGGGGCACGGCGTGGCTACACCTTC.

The V and J genes are TRBV3-1 and TRBJ1-2; 8 bases match TRBD1. CDR1 and CDR2 from the germline V gene are LGHDT and YNNKEL (reference sequence). The CDR3 spans 12 residues. With V trimmed by 5 bases and J by 8 bases, 4 bases remained unmatched. The CDR3 sequence is CASSMTGVGYTF. Written as DNA, the CDR3 is TGTGCCAGCAGCATGACAGGGGTAGGCTACACCTTC.

J is TRBJ2-7 and V is TRBV28; tentatively, D is TRBD2 (5 bases). Trimming cost V 4 bases and J 4 bases, with 14 bases left between them. This CDR3 contains 14 residues. CDR1 and CDR2 from the germline V gene are MDHEN and SYDVKM. The CDR3: CASSSLLSGYEQYV. In nucleotides, the CDR3 is TGTGCCAGCAGTTCGCTCCTCTCGGGATACGAGCAGTACGTC.